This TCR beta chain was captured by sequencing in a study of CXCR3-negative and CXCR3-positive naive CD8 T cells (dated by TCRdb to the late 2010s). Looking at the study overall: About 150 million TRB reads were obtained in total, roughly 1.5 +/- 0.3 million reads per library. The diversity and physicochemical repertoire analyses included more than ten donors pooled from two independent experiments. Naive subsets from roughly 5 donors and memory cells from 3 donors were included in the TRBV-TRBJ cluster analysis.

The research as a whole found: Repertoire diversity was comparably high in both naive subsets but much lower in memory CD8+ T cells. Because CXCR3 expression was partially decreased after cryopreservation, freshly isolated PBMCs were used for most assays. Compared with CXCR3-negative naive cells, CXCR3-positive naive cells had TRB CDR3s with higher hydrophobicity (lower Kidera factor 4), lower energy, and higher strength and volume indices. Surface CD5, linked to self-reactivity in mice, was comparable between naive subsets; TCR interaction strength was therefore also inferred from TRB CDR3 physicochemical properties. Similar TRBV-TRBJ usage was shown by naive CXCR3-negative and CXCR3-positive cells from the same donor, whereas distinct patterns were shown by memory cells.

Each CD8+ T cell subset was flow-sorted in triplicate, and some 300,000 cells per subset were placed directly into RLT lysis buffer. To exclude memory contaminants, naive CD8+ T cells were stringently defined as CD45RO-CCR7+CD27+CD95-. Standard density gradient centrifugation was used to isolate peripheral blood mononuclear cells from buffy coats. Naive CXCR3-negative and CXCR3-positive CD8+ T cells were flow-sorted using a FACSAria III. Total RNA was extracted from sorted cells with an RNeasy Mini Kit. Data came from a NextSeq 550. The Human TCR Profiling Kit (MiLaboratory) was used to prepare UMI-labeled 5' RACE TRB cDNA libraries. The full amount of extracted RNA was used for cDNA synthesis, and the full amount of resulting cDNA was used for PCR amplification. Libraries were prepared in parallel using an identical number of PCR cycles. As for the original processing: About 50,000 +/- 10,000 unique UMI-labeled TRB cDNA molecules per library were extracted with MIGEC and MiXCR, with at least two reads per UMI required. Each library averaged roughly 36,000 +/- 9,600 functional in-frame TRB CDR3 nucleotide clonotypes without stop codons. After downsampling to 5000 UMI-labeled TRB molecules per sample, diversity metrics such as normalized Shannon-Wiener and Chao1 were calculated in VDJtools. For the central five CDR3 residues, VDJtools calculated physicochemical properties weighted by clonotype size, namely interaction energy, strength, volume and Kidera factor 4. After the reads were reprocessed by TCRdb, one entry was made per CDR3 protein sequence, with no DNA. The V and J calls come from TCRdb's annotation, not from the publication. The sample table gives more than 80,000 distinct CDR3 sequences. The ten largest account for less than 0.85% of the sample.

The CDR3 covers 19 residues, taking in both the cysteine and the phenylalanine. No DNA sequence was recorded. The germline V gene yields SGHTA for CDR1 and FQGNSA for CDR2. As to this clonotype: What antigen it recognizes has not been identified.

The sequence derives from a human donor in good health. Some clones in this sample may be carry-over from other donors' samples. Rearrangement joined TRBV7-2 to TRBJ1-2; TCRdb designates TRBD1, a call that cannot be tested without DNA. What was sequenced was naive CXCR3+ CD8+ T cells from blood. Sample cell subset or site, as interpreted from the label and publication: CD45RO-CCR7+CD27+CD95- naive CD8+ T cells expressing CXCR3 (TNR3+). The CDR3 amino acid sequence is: CASSLARDGQGFTNYGYTF.